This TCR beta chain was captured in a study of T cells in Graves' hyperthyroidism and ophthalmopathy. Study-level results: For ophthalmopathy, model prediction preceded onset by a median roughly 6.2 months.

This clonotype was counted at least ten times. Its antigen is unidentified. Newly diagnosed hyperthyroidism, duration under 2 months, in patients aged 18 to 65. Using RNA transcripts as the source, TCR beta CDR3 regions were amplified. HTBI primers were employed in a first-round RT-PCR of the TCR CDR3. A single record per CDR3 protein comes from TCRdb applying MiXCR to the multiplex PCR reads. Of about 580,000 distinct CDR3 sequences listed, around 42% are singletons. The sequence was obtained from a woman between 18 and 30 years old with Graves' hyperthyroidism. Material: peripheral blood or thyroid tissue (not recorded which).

The CDR3 sequence is CATTRGEGYTF. CDR3 bases: TGTGCCACCACCCGCGGGGAAGGCTACACCTTC. The chain uses TRBV24-1 and TRBJ1-2; D call uncertain. This CDR3 comprises 11 residues. V was clipped by 8 bases and J by 8 bases, with 11 bases between them. From germline, CDR1 is KGHDR and CDR2 SFDVKD.